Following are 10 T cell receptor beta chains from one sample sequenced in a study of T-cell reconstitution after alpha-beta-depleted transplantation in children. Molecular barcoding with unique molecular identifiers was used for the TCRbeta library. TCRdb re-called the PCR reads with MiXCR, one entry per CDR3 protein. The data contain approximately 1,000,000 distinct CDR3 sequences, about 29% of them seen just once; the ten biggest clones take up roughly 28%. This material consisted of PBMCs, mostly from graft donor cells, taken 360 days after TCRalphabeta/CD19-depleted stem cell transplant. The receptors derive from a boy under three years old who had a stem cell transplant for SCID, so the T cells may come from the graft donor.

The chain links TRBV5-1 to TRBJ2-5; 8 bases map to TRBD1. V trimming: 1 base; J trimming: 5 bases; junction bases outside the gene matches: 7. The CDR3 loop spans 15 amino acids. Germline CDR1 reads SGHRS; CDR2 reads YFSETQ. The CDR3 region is CASSLTATGVETQYF. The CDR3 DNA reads TGCGCCAGCAGCTTGACCGCGACAGGGGTGGAGACCCAGTACTTC.

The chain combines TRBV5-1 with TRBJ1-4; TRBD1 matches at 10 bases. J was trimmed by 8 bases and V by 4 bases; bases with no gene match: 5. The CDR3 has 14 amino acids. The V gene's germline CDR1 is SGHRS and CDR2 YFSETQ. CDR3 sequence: CASSEGQGLEKLFF. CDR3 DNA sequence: TGCGCCAGCAGCGAGGGACAGGGGCTCGAAAAACTGTTTTTT.

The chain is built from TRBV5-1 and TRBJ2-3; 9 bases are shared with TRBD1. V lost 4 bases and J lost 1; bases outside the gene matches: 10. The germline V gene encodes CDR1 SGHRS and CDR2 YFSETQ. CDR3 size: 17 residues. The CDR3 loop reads CASSPYRDRAGTDTQYF. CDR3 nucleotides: TGCGCCAGCAGCCCTTACCGGGACAGGGCGGGCACAGATACGCAGTATTTT.

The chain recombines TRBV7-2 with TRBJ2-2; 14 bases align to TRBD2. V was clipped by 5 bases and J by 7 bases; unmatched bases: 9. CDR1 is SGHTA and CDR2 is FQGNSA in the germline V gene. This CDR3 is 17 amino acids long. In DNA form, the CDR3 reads TGTGCCAGCAGCCTCCGACTAGCGGGGGGGCCAGGCGGGGAGCTGTTTTTT. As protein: CASSLRLAGGPGGELFF. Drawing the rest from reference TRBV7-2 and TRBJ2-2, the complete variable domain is GAGVSQSPSNKVTEKGKDVELRCDPISGHTALYWYRQSLGQGLEFLIYFQGNSAPDKSGLPSDRFSAERTGGSVSTLTIQRTQQEDSAVYLCASSLRLAGGPGGELFFGEGSRLTVL.

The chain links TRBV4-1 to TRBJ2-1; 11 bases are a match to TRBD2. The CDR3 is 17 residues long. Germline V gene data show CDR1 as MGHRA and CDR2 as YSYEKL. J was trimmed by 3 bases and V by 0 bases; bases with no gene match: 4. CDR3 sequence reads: CASSQDGGTSGYNEQFF. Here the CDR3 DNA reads TGCGCCAGCAGCCAAGATGGGGGGACTAGCGGCTACAATGAGCAGTTCTTC.

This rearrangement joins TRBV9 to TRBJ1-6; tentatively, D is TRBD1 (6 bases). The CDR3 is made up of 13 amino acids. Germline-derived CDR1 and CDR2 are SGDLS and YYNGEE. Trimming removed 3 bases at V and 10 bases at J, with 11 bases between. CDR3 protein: CASSAAQGSPLHF. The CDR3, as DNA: TGTGCCAGCAGCGCAGCACAGGGCTCACCCCTCCACTTT.

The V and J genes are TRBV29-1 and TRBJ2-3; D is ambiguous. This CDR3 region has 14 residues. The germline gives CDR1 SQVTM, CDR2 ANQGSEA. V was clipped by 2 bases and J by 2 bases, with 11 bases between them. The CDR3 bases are TGCAGCGTTGAACCCGAGACGGACACAGATACGCAGTATTTT. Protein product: CSVEPETDTDTQYF.

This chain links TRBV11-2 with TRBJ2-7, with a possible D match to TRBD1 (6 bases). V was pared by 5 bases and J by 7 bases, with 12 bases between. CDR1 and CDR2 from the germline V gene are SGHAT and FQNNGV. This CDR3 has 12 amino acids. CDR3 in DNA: TGTGCCAGCAGCCGTACAGGGAAGGAGCAGTACTTC. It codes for CASSRTGKEQYF.

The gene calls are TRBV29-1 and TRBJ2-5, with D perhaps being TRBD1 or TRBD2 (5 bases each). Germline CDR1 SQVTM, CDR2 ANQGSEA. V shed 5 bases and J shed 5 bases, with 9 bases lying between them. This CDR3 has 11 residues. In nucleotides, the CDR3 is TGCAGCGTTATCAGGGAGGAGACCCAGTACTTC. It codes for CSVIREETQYF.

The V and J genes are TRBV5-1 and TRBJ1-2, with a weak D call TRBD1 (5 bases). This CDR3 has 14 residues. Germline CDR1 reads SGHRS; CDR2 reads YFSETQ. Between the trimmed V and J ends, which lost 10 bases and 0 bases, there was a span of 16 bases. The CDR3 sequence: CASRMGRTNYGYTF. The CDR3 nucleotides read TGCGCCTCACGGATGGGACGGACTAACTATGGCTACACCTTC.